A single sample gave rise to the 13 T cell receptor beta chains below, sequenced in a study of sequential checkpoint blockade in melanoma. Clones were read by immunoSEQ multiplex PCR, and TCRdb kept only the in-frame ones, dropping some. The table has about 20,000 clones, 80% to 90% seen once. Treatment described: randomized to nivolumab then ipilimumab (arm A) or the reverse (arm B). Sample: CD8+ T cells sorted from blood (inferred from file names), taken from a patient given nivolumab and ipilimumab in sequence. The receptors originated from a human donor with melanoma.

The chain is built from TRBV5-4 and TRBJ2-5; 10 nucleotides agree with TRBD2. The ends lost 2 bases at V and 5 bases at J; junction bases unmatched: 6. Germline V lookup: CDR1 SGHNT, CDR2 YYREEE (reference sequence). The CDR3 loop spans 15 amino acids. In nucleotides, the CDR3 is TGTGCCAGCAGCTTAGCGAGCGGGGGGGCGGAGACCCAGTACTTC. Residues: CASSLASGGAETQYF.

The chain employs TRBV6-5 and TRBJ1-1; D not certain. V lost 2 bases and J 6 bases, leaving 13 bases between the germline ends. The germline V gene encodes CDR1 MNHEY and CDR2 SVGAGI. The CDR3 runs 14 residues. The CDR3 sequence is CASSYKQKIAEAFF. DNA for the CDR3: TGTGCCAGCAGTTACAAACAGAAGATCGCTGAAGCTTTCTTT.

V and J are TRBV11-2 and TRBJ2-7, with TRBD1 matching 8 bases. V shed 1 base and J 3 bases; nucleotides not matched to a gene: 5. Germline assignment: CDR1 SGHAT and CDR2 FQNNGV. This CDR3 spans 15 amino acids. CDR3 sequence reads: CASSLGQGASYEQYF. CDR3 bases: TGTGCCAGCAGCTTAGGGCAGGGGGCTAGCTACGAGCAGTACTTC. Full variable domain (rest looked up from reference TRBV11-2 and TRBJ2-7): EAGVAQSPRYKIIEKRQSVAFWCNPISGHATLYWYQQILGQGPKLLIQFQNNGVVDDSQLPKDRFSAERLKGVDSTLKIQPAKLEDSAVYLCASSLGQGASYEQYFGPGTRLTVT.

The rearrangement uses TRBV11-2 and TRBJ2-7, with a tentative D call TRBD1 (5 bases). The CDR3 runs to 13 residues. V dropped 5 bases and J dropped 6 bases, with 14 bases sitting between them. Germline-derived CDR1 and CDR2 are SGHAT and FQNNGV. The CDR3 sequence: CASSTSQGSEQYF. The CDR3 nucleotides are TGTGCCAGCAGCACCAGCCAGGGCTCCGAGCAGTACTTC. Looking up the rest from reference TRBV11-2 and TRBJ2-7 gives the full variable domain: EAGVAQSPRYKIIEKRQSVAFWCNPISGHATLYWYQQILGQGPKLLIQFQNNGVVDDSQLPKDRFSAERLKGVDSTLKIQPAKLEDSAVYLCASSTSQGSEQYFGPGTRLTVT.

This clone counts as medium-sized. The chain has TRBV19 and TRBJ2-2; no reliable D call. In germline, CDR1 is LNHDA, CDR2 SQIVND (reference sequence). The V end was cut by 6 bases, the J end by 6 bases, with 8 bases between. The CDR3 is made up of 12 amino acids. The CDR3, as DNA: TGTGCCAGTAGGCTATTACCCGGGGAGCTGTTTTTT. Its translation: CASRLLPGELFF.

The rearrangement links TRBV5-1 to TRBJ1-1, with D perhaps TRBD1 (5 bases). Germline V gene data show CDR1 as SGHRS and CDR2 as YFSETQ. Trimming took off 4 bases at V and 4 bases at J, with 14 bases between the two ends. This CDR3 contains 14 residues. This chain's CDR3 is CASSLSRGITEAFF. In DNA, the CDR3 is TGCGCCAGCAGCCTATCTAGGGGAATCACTGAAGCTTTCTTT.

The count of this clone is one. The DNA of the CDR3 is TGCGCCAGCAGTCCCAACGGGTATGAGCAGTTCTTC. Encoded protein: CASSPNGYEQFF. The chain uses TRBV10-2 and TRBJ2-1; no reliable D call. The length of the CDR3 is 12 residues. CDR1 and CDR2 (germline): WSHSY, SAAADI. Deletions cut 5 bases from V and 8 bases from J, with 10 bases between.

The rearrangement joins TRBV7-8 to TRBJ2-5; D unresolved. The CDR3 is made up of 10 amino acids. With 5 bases removed from V and 9 bases from J, the gap between germline ends came to 7 bases. From germline, CDR1 is SGHVS and CDR2 FQNEAQ. The CDR3 reads CASSARAQYF. CDR3 sequence (DNA): TGTGCCAGCAGCGCGAGAGCCCAGTACTTC.

The J gene is TRBJ2-5, the V gene TRBV5-1; the D is unclear. Judging by the DNA end, TRBJ2-7 fits better; the J call may be wrong. CDR1 and CDR2 from the germline V gene are SGHRS and YFSETQ. The length of the CDR3 is 14 residues. The CDR3 DNA reads as TGCGCCAGCAGCTTGGTAACAGAACTCTACGAGCAGTACTTC. Protein sequence: CASSLVTELYEQYF.

The rearrangement joins TRBV2 to TRBJ2-1, with a possible D match to TRBD1 (5 bases). V was cut by 6 bases and J by 7 bases, with 22 bases left in between. The CDR3 sequence is 16 residues long. Germline V gene sequence: CDR1 SNHLY, CDR2 FYNNEI. CDR3 coding DNA: TGTGCCAGCAGAATAATGGACATATCAAACTATAATGAGCAGTTCTTC. It yields the protein CASRIMDISNYNEQFF.

In its sample, this clone was seen a few times. One end of the junction fails to match germline, which may point to a read error. The chain couples TRBV5-8 to TRBJ1-1; 10 nucleotides align to TRBD1. The germline CDR1 and CDR2 sequences are SGHTS and YDEGEE. The CDR3 loop spans 17 amino acids. The DNA of the CDR3 is TGCGCCAGCAGCCAAGAAGCGACAGGGGGCAGATGGGCTGAAGCTTTCTTT. It yields the protein CASSQEATGGRWAEAFF.

The chain uses TRBV5-1 and TRBJ2-3; 12 positions match TRBD2. Germline V gene data show CDR1 as SGHRS and CDR2 as YFSETQ. The CDR3 is 15 residues long. Unmatched junction bases numbered 3, after V lost 1 base and J lost 6 bases. CDR3 sequence: CASSLTSGGLDTQYF. As DNA, the CDR3 is TGCGCCAGCAGCTTGACTAGCGGGGGGCTCGATACGCAGTATTTT. Supplemented by reference TRBV5-1 and TRBJ2-3, the full variable domain reads KAGVTQTPRYLIKTRGQQVTLSCSPISGHRSVSWYQQTPGQGLQFLFEYFSETQRNKGNFPGRFSGRQFSNSRSEMNVSTLELGDSALYLCASSLTSGGLDTQYFGPGTRLTVL.

The J gene is TRBJ1-1, the V gene TRBV4-2, with TRBD1 matching 7 bases. This CDR3 comprises 18 residues. The V gene's germline CDR1 is LGHNA and CDR2 YNFKEQ. Germline trimming cut 3 bases from V and 4 bases from J; bases unmatched to any gene: 17. The CDR3 nucleotides read TGTGCCAGCAGCCACCGAAGGGGGCTAGAACTTAGAGGCACTGAAGCTTTCTTT. Amino acid sequence: CASSHRRGLELRGTEAFF.